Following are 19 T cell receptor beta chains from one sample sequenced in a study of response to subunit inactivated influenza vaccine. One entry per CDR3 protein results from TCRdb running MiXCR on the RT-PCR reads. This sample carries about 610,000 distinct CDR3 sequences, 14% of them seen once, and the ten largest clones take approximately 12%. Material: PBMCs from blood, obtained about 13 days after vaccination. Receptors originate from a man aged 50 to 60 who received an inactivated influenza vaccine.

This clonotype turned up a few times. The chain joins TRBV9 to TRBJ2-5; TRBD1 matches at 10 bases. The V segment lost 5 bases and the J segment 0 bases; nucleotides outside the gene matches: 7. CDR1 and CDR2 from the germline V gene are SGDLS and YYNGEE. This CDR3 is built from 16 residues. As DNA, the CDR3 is TGTGCCAGCAGTTCAGGGACAGGGGCGTACCAAGAGACCCAGTACTTC. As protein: CASSSGTGAYQETQYF.

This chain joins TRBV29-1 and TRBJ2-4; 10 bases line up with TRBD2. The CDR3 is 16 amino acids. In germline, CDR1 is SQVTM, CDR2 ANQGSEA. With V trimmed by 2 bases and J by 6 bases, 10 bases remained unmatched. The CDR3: CSVEFSSGGALNIQYF. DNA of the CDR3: TGCAGCGTTGAATTTAGCAGCGGGGGGGCCCTAAACATTCAGTACTTC.

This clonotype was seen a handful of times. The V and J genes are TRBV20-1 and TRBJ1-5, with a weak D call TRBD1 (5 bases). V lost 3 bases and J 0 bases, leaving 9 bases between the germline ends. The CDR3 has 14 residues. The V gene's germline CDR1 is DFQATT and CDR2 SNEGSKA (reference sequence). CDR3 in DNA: TGCAGTGCTAGCCAGGGTCCTAGCAATCAGCCCCAGCATTTT. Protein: CSASQGPSNQPQHF.

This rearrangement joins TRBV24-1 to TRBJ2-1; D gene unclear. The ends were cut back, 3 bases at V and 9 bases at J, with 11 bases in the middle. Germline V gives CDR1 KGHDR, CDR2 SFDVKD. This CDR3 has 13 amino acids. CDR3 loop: CATSDTDSGEQFF. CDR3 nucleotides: TGTGCCACCAGTGATACCGACTCGGGTGAGCAGTTCTTC.

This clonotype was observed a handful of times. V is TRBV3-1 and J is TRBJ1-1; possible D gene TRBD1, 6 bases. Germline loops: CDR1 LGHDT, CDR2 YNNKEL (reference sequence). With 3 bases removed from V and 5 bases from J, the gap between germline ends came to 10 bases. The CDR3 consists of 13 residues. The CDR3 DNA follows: TGTGCCAGCAGCCACGAGGGGGTTACTGAAGCTTTCTTT. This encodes CASSHEGVTEAFF. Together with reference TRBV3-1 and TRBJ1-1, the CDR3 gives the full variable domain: DTAVSQTPKYLVTQMGNDKSIKCEQNLGHDTMYWYKQDSKKFLKIMFSYNNKELIINETVPNRFSPKSPDKAHLNLHINSLELGDSAVYFCASSHEGVTEAFFGQGTRLTVV.

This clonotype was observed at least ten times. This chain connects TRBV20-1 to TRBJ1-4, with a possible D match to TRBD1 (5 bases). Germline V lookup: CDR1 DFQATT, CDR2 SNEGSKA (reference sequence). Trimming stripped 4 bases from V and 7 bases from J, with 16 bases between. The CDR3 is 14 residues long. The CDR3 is CSATPRVSREKLFF. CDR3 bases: TGCAGTGCTACGCCCAGGGTGTCCCGTGAAAAACTGTTTTTT.

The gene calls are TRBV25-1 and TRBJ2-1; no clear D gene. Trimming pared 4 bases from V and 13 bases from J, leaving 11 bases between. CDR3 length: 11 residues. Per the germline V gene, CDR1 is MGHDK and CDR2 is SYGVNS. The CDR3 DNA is TGTGCCAGCAGTGCGCAGTTAGAACAGTTCTTC. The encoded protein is CASSAQLEQFF.

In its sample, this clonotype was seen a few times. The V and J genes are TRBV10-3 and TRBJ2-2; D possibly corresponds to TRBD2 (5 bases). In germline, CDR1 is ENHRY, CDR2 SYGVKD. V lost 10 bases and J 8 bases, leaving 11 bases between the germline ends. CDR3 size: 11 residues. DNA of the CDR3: TGTGCCAGTTACGGGGAAGGGGAGCTGTTTTTT. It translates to CASYGEGELFF.

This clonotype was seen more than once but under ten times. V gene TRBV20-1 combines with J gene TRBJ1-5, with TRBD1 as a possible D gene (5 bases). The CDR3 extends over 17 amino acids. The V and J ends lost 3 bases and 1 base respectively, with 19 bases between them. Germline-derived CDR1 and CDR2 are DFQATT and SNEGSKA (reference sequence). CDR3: CSASRIGTPLSNQPQHF. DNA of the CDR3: TGCAGTGCTAGCCGGATAGGGACCCCCCTAAGCAATCAGCCCCAGCATTTT.

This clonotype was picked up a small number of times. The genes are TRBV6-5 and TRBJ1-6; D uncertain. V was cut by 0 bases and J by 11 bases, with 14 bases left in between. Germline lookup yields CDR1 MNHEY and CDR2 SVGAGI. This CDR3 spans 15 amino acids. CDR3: CASSYSPLEDPPLHF. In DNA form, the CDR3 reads TGTGCCAGCAGTTACTCACCCCTAGAGGACCCACCCCTCCACTTT.

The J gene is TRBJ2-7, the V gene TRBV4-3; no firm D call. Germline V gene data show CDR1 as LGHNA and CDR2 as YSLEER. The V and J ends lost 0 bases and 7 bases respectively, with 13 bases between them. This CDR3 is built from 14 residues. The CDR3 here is CASSQEPFVGEQYF. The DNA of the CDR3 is TGCGCCAGCAGCCAAGAACCCTTCGTGGGAGAGCAGTACTTC.

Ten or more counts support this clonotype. The CDR3 nucleotides read TGCGCCAGCAGCTTATCACACAACTCTGGGGCCAACGTCCTGACTTTC. Its translation: CASSLSHNSGANVLTF. The rearrangement uses TRBV5-1 and TRBJ2-6, with D hard to call. The V gene lost 2 bases and the J gene lost 0 bases, with 9 bases spanning the gap. CDR3 size: 16 residues. Germline V gene data show CDR1 as SGHRS and CDR2 as YFSETQ.

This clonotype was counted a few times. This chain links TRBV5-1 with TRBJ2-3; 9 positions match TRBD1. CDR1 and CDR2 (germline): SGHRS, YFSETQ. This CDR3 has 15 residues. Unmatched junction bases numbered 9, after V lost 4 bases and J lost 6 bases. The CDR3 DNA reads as TGCGCCAGCAGCGCGGGACAGGGTGCGGGGGATACGCAGTATTTT. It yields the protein CASSAGQGAGDTQYF.

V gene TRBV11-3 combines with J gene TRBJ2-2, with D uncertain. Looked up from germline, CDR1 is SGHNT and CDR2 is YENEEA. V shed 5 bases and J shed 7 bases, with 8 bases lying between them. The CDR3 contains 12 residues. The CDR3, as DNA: TGTGCCAGCAGCCATTATCGCGGGGAGCTGTTTTTT. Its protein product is CASSHYRGELFF.

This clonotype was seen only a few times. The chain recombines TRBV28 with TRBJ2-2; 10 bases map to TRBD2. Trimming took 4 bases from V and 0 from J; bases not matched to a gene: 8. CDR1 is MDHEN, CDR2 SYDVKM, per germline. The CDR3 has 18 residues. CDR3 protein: CASSSTSGEIANTGELFF. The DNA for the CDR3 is TGTGCCAGCAGTTCCACTAGCGGGGAGATCGCGAACACCGGGGAGCTGTTTTTT.

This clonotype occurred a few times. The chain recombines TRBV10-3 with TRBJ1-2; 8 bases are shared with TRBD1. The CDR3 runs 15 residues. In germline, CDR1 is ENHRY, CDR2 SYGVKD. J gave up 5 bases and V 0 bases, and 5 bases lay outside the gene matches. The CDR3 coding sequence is TGTGCCATCAGTGAGTCCCGGACAGGGAAGTATGGCTACACCTTC. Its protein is CAISESRTGKYGYTF.

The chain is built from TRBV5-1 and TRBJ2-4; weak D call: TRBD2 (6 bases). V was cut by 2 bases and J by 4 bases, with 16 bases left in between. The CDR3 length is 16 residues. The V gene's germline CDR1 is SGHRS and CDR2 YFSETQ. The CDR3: CASSLPSAGPKNIQYF. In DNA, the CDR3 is TGCGCCAGCAGCTTACCATCTGCGGGGCCAAAAAACATTCAGTACTTC.

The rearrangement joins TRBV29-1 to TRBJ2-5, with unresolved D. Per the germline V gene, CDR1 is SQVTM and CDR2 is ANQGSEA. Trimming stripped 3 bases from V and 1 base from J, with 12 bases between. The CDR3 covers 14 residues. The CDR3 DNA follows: TGCAGCGTTGACTCCCCCTCCGGCCAAGAGACCCAGTACTTC. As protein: CSVDSPSGQETQYF.

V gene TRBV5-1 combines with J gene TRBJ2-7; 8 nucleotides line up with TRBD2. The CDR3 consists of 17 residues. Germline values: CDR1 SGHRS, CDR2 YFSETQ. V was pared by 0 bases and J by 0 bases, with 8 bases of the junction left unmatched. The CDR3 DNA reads TGCGCCAGCAGCTTGGATCAAGCTAGCGGGTACTCCTACGAGCAGTACTTC. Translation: CASSLDQASGYSYEQYF.